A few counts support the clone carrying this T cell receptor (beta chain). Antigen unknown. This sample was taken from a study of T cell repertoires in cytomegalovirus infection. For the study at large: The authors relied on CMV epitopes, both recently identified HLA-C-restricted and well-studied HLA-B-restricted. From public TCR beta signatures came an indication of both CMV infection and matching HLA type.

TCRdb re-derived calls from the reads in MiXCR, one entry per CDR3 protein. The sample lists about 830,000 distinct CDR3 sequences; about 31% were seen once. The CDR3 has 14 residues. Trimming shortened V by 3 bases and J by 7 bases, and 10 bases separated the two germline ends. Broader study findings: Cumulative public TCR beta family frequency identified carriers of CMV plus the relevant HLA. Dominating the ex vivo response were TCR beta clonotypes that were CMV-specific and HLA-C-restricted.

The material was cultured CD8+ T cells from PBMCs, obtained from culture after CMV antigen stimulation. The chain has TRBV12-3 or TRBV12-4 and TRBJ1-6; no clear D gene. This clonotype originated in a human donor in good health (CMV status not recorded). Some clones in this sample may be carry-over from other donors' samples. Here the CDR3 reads CASSFGDGNSPLHF. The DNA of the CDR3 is TGTGCCAGCAGTTTTGGCGACGGGAATTCACCCCTCCACTTT.